This entry concerns a single TCR beta chain. This record belongs to a study of OX40 agonist ivuxolimab in advanced cancers. Patients had blood sampled at baseline and again on cycle 4 day 1 and cycle 7 day 1. Repertoires were generated with immunoSEQ multiplex PCR, while TCRdb's copy carries only in-frame clones and drops some. The table records 13,000 or so clones, around four fifths of them present only once. The TCR sequence derives from an adult with an advanced solid tumor such as melanoma, head and neck, liver or kidney cancer. The sequencing used CD4+ or CD8+ T cells sorted from blood, collected in a trial of the OX40 agonist ivuxolimab.

The CDR3 spells CASSWTTGSSYEQYF. The CDR3 coding sequence is TGTGCCAGCAGCTGGACGACAGGGAGCTCCTACGAGCAGTACTTC. The V and J genes are TRBV27 and TRBJ2-7, with 7 positions matching TRBD1. The CDR3 has 15 amino acids. The V gene end was trimmed by 6 bases and the J gene end by 0 bases; junction bases not matched to a gene: 8. Germline V gives CDR1 MNHEY, CDR2 SMNVEV (reference sequence).